Listed below are T cell receptor beta chains from one sample, sequenced in a study of T cells in Graves' hyperthyroidism and ophthalmopathy. In TCRdb, the multiplex PCR reads were re-called with MiXCR into one record per CDR3 protein. This table has a few hundred thousand distinct CDR3 sequences, under 20% appearing once. Input material: blood. These receptors all stem from a woman aged 18-29 years with Graves' hyperthyroidism. CDR3s include the opening cysteine and the closing phenylalanine or tryptophan. D genes are given only for firm matches. Size tells how often a clone was seen (once, few, many) or the class of an expanded clone, and some rows leave it out.

cdr3_nt cdr3_aa v_call clone_size d_call j_call
TGTGCCACCAGTGATCCCGGACTTGATACCCAAGAGACCCAGTACTTC CATSDPGLDTQETQYF TRBV24-1 many NA TRBJ2-5
TGTGCCAGCAGCCCCGAGGGTGCGAGGGCCTACGATCAGTACTTC CASSPEGARAYDQYF TRBV7-2 NA NA TRBJ2-7
TGTGCCATCAGTGACAACCCGGACAGGGGACGGTATGGCTACACCTTC CAISDNPDRGRYGYTF TRBV10-3 many TRBD1 TRBJ1-2
TGCAGCGTTGAGGGTCGACAGATGAACACTGAAGCTTTCTTT CSVEGRQMNTEAFF TRBV29-1 many NA TRBJ1-1
TGTGCCAGCTCACCTCAGACAGGCGCGCATGGCTACACCTTC CASSPQTGAHGYTF TRBV18 NA NA TRBJ1-2
TGTGCCAGCAGCTACTATAGGGGAGAGCAGTACTTC CASSYYRGEQYF TRBV7-8 NA NA TRBJ2-7
TGCGCCAGCAGCTCCGGGACAGGGGACACCGGGGAGCTGTTTTTT CASSSGTGDTGELFF TRBV5-1 many TRBD1 TRBJ2-2
TGCAGTGCCCCGAGGACAGGGAGGGTGGAGACCCAGTACTTC CSAPRTGRVETQYF TRBV20-1 many NA TRBJ2-5
TGTGCCAGCAGTGTAGCGGGGGATACGGAGACCCAGTACTTC CASSVAGDTETQYF TRBV6-1 many TRBD2 TRBJ2-5
TGTGCCAGCAGTGACGGGACCCTCAGGGCCTCCTATGGCTACACCTTC CASSDGTLRASYGYTF TRBV6-1 NA NA TRBJ1-2
TGTGCCAGCAGTTGGGGGAGCTACGAGCAGTACTTC CASSWGSYEQYF TRBV6-5 many NA TRBJ2-7
TGTGCCAGCAGTACCGACAGGTCCACTGAAGCTTTCTTT CASSTDRSTEAFF TRBV27 NA NA TRBJ1-1
TGCGCCAGCAGCTTTCGACAGGGCCTTACTTTAAGCTCCTACGAGCAGTACTTC CASSFRQGLTLSSYEQYF TRBV5-1 NA TRBD1 TRBJ2-7
TGTGCCATCAGCTTCGGACAGGGGGAATTCTACGAGCAGTACTTC CAISFGQGEFYEQYF TRBV10-3 many TRBD1 TRBJ2-7
TGTGCCAGCAGCCCCCGGACAGGGATAAACACCGGGGAGCTGTTTTTT CASSPRTGINTGELFF TRBV7-3 many TRBD1 TRBJ2-2
TGCGCCAGCAGCTTGGTTCCGGGACAGGGGGTTGGTCAGCCCCAGCATTTT CASSLVPGQGVGQPQHF TRBV5-1 NA TRBD1 TRBJ1-5
TGTGCCAGCAGTTTATGGTCCAGGGGGAGGAACACTGAAGCTTTCTTT CASSLWSRGRNTEAFF TRBV28 many TRBD1 TRBJ1-1
TGTGCGGGGGGGGGTGTGAACACTGAAGCTTTCTTT CAGGGVNTEAFF TRBV10-3 NA NA TRBJ1-1
TGTGCCAGCTCACCCCGCCGGGGGCCCTACGAGCAGTACTTC CASSPRRGPYEQYF TRBV18 NA NA TRBJ2-7
TGTGCCAGCAGTTCTACAGGGATCTCCACTGAAGCTTTCTTT CASSSTGISTEAFF TRBV27 few NA TRBJ1-1
TGCAGTGCTAGTAGTGCGACAGAGTCCTACGAGCAGTACTTC CSASSATESYEQYF TRBV20-1 many NA TRBJ2-7
TGTGCCAGCAGTGAACGGGGTTCAGAGACCCAGTACTTC CASSERGSETQYF TRBV2 many NA TRBJ2-5
TGTGCCAGTAGTATAGGACGGACGGATGGCTACACCTTC CASSIGRTDGYTF TRBV19 few NA TRBJ1-2
TGTGCCTGGACTAGCAACCACGAGCAGTACTTC CAWTSNHEQYF TRBV30 many NA TRBJ2-7
TGCAGCGTTGAGTTCGGGACGGGGGCTTTCTTT CSVEFGTGAFF TRBV29-1 many NA TRBJ1-1
TGTGCCAGCAGCCAAGATCCTGCGTGGGGGGGGCTAGGCACAGATACGCAGTATTTT CASSQDPAWGGLGTDTQYF TRBV3-1 NA NA TRBJ2-3
TGTGCCAGCAGTGAAGAGGGGTGGGGCTATGGCTACACCTTC CASSEEGWGYGYTF TRBV6-1 many NA TRBJ1-2
TGTGCCAGCATGGCGGGGGTGATAGGAGAGACCCAGTACTTC CASMAGVIGETQYF TRBV6-5 many TRBD2 TRBJ2-5
TGTGCCAGCAGCCGTGCACAGGGGGCGGACACTGAAGCTTTCTTT CASSRAQGADTEAFF TRBV11-2 NA TRBD1 TRBJ1-1
TGTGCCAGCAGCTTAGTAACTTCCGCCCACGAGCAGTACTTC CASSLVTSAHEQYF TRBV7-2 few NA TRBJ2-7
TGTGCCAGCTCACCACGCGAGCGGACCTACGAGCAGTACTTC CASSPRERTYEQYF TRBV18 NA NA TRBJ2-7
TGTGCCACACGAAAGCGAGAGACTAGCGGGGGGAGGGAGACCCAGTACTTC CATRKRETSGGRETQYF TRBV6-1 many TRBD2 TRBJ2-5
TGTGCCACCAGCAGGGAACAGGGTGGTTCCACTGAAGCTTTCTTT CATSREQGGSTEAFF TRBV15 NA NA TRBJ1-1
TGTGCCACCAGAAGGGACAGGAACTCTGGGGCCAACGTCCTGACTTTC CATRRDRNSGANVLTF TRBV24-1 many TRBD1 TRBJ2-6
TGTGCCAGCAAGGGGACAGGGGGCGGTTCACCCCTCCACTTT CASKGTGGGSPLHF TRBV2 many TRBD1 TRBJ1-6
TGCGCCAGCAGTGAGTACATGAACACTGAAGCTTTCTTT CASSEYMNTEAFF TRBV10-1 many NA TRBJ1-1
TGTGCCAGCAGCTTATCTTCCAGCTATGGCTACACCTTC CASSLSSSYGYTF TRBV7-9 many NA TRBJ1-2
TGTGCCAGCAGTTTATGGGCAGGGGGAGGGCATCAGCCCCAGCATTTT CASSLWAGGGHQPQHF TRBV28 NA TRBD1 TRBJ1-5
TGTGCCATCAGTGCCCGTAGCAATCAGCCCCAGCATTTT CAISARSNQPQHF TRBV10-3 many NA TRBJ1-5
TGTGCCAGCAGCAGAGACAGGGCAAATCAGCCCCAGCATTTT CASSRDRANQPQHF TRBV2 many TRBD1 TRBJ1-5
TGTGCCACGTCGCGGGGGCGCGGGTACGAGCAGTACTTC CATSRGRGYEQYF TRBV24-1 many NA TRBJ2-7
TGCAGTGCTAGAGCTCTACAGGGGAAAGATGGCTACACCTTC CSARALQGKDGYTF TRBV20-1 many TRBD1 TRBJ1-2
TGTGCCAGCAGCCAGGACAGGGTCGGTCAGCCCCAGCATTTT CASSQDRVGQPQHF TRBV3-1 many TRBD1 TRBJ1-5
TGTGCCAGCGCCGACCCCTGGAGGGCGGAGACCCAGTACTTC CASADPWRAETQYF TRBV12-5 many NA TRBJ2-5
TGTGCCAGCAGAAAAATCCGGGACAGTTCCTACGAGCAGTACTTC CASRKIRDSSYEQYF TRBV11-2 many TRBD1 TRBJ2-7
TGTGCCAGCAGCCGCAGGGGCTCGGCCAAAAACATTCAGTACTTC CASSRRGSAKNIQYF TRBV7-2 many NA TRBJ2-4
TGTGCCAGCAGCCCGAGCGGGGGGGAGGACATTCAGTACTTC CASSPSGGEDIQYF TRBV7-3 many TRBD2 TRBJ2-4
TGTGCCAGCAGTGAAACGGGGGATAGTAGTGGCTACACCTTC CASSETGDSSGYTF TRBV6-1 NA NA TRBJ1-2
TGCAGTGGACTAGCGGGGCAAGAGACCCAGTACTTC CSGLAGQETQYF TRBV20-1 NA TRBD2 TRBJ2-5
TGCAGTGCTACTACTCCGGGACTAGCAACCTACAATGAGCAGTTCTTC CSATTPGLATYNEQFF TRBV20-1 NA TRBD2 TRBJ2-1
TGTGCCAGCAGACCCGGGACGGGGGACACTGAAGCTTTCTTT CASRPGTGDTEAFF TRBV2 many NA TRBJ1-1
TGCAGTGCCCCGGGGACTACCCCCTATGGCTACACCTTC CSAPGTTPYGYTF TRBV20-1 NA NA TRBJ1-2
TGTGCCAGCTCACCTAGGACAGGGAATCAGCCCCAGCATTTT CASSPRTGNQPQHF TRBV18 few TRBD1 TRBJ1-5
TGTGCCACTACGGGGAACACTGAAGCTTTCTTT CATTGNTEAFF TRBV6-1 many NA TRBJ1-1
TGCAGTGCCCTCGTTCGGACAGGGGTCACTGAAGCTTTCTTT CSALVRTGVTEAFF TRBV20-1 many TRBD1 TRBJ1-1
TGCGCCAGCAGCCAGACGACAGGGGGGGTAGTGGAGACCCAGTACTTC CASSQTTGGVVETQYF TRBV4-1 many TRBD1 TRBJ2-5